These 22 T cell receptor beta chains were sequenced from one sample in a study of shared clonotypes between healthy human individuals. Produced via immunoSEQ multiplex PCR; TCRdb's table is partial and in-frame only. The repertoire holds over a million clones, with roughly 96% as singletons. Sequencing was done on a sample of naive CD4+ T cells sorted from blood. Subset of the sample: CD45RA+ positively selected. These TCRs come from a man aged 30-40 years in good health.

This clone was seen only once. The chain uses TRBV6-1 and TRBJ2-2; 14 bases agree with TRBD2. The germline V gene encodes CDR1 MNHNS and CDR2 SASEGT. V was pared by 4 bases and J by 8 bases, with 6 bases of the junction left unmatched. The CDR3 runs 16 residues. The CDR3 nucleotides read TGTGCCAGCAGTGCGACGGGACTAGCGGGAGCTGGGGAGCTGTTTTTT. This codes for CASSATGLAGAGELFF.

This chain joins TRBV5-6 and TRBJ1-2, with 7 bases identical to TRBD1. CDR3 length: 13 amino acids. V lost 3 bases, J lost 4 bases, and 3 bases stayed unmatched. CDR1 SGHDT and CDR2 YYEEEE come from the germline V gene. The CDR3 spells CASSWDSSYGYTF. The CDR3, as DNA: TGTGCCAGCAGCTGGGACAGCAGCTATGGCTACACCTTC.

CDR3: CASSLTGVPEAFF. CDR3 sequence (DNA): TGTGCCAGCAGTTTGACAGGGGTACCTGAAGCTTTCTTT. V is TRBV27 and J is TRBJ1-1; 8 positions agree with TRBD1. From germline, CDR1 is MNHEY and CDR2 SMNVEV (reference sequence). V was pared by 3 bases and J by 6 bases, with 3 bases of the junction left unmatched. This CDR3 contains 13 residues.

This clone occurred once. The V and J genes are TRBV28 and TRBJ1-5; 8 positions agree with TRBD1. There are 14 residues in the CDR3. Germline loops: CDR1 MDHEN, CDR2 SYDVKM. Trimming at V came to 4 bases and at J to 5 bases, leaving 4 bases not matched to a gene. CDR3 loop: CASSYGQGYQPQHF. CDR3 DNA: TGTGCCAGCAGTTATGGACAGGGCTATCAGCCCCAGCATTTT.

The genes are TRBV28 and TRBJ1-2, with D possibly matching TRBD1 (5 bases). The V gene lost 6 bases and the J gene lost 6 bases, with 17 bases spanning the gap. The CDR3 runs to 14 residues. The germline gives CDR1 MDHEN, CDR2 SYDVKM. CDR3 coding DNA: TGTGCCAGCAGCACTGGGTCAGGGTTTCATGGCTACACCTTC. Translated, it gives CASSTGSGFHGYTF.

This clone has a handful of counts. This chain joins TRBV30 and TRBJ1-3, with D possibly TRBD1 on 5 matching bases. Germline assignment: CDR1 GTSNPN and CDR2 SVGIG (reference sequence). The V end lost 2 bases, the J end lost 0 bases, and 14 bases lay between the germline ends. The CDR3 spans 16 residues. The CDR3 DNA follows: TGTGCCTGGAGTCTCTGGGGCCCCAACTCTGGAAACACCATATATTTT. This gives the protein CAWSLWGPNSGNTIYF.

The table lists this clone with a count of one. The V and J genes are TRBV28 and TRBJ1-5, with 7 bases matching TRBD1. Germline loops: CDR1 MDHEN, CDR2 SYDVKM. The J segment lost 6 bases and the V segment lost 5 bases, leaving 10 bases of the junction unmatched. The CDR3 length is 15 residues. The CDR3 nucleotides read TGTGCCAGCAGTCCAAGACAGGGATCGGCTCAGCCCCAGCATTTT. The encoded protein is CASSPRQGSAQPQHF.

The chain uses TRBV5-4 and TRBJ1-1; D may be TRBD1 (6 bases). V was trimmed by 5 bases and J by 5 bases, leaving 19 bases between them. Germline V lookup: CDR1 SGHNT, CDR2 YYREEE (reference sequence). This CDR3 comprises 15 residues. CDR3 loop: CASSPPGVGGTEAFF. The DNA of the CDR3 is TGTGCCAGCAGTCCCCCAGGGGTCGGGGGAACTGAAGCTTTCTTT.

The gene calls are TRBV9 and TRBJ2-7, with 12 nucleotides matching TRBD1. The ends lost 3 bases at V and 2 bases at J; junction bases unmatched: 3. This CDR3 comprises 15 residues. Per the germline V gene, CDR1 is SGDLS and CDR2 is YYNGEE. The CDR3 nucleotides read TGTGCCAGCAGCGACCGGGACAGGGGGCCCTACGAGCAGTACTTC. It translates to CASSDRDRGPYEQYF.

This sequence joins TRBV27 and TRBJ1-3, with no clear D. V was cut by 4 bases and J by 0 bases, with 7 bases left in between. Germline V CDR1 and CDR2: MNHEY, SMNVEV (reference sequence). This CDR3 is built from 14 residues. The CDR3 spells CASSSSYSGNTIYF. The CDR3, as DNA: TGTGCCAGCAGTTCCAGCTACTCTGGAAACACCATATATTTT.

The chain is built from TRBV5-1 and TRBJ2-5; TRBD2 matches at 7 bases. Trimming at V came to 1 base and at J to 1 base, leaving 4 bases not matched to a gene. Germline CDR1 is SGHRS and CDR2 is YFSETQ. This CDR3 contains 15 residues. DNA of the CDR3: TGCGCCAGCAGCTTGCGGGGGGTCCCCCAAGAGACCCAGTACTTC. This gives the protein CASSLRGVPQETQYF.

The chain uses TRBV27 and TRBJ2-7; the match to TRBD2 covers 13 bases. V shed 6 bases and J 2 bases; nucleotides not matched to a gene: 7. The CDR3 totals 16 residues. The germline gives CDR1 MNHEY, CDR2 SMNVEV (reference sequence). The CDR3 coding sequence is TGTGCCAGCAGCAGAAGAACTAGCGGGAGGGCCTACGAGCAGTACTTC. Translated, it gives CASSRRTSGRAYEQYF.

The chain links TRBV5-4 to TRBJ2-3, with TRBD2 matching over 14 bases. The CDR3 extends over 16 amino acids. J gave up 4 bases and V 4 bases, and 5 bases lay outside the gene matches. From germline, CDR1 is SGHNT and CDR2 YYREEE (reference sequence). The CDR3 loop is CASSPTSGRAPDTQYF. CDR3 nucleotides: TGTGCCAGCAGCCCGACTAGCGGGAGGGCCCCAGATACGCAGTATTTT.

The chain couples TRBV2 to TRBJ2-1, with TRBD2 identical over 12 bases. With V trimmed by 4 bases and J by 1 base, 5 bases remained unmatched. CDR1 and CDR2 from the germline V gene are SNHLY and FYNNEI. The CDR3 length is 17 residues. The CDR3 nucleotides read TGTGCCAGCAGTGGAGGACTAGCGGGATGGTCCTACAATGAGCAGTTCTTC. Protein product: CASSGGLAGWSYNEQFF.

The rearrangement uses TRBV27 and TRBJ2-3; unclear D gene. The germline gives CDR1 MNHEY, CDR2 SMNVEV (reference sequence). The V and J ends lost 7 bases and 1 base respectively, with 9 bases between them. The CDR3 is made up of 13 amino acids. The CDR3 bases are TGTGCCAGCACCCTTGCTGGCACAGATACGCAGTATTTT. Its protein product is CASTLAGTDTQYF.

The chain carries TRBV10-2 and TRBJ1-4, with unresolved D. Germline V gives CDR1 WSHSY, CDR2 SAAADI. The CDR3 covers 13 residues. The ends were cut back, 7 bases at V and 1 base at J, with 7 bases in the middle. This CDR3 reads CASKVRTNEKLFF. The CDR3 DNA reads TGCGCCAGCAAGGTCAGAACTAATGAAAAACTGTTTTTT.

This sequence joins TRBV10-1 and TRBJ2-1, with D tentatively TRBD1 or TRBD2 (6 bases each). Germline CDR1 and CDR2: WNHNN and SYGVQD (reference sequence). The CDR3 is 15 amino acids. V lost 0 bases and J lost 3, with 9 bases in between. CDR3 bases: TGCGCCAGCAGTGAGTCCAGGGGACTCTACAATGAGCAGTTCTTC. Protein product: CASSESRGLYNEQFF.

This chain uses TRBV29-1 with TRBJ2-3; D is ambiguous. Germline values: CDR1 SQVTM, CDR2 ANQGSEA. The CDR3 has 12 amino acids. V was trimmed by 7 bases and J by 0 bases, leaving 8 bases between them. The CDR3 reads CSAEGSTDTQYF. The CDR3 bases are TGCAGCGCCGAAGGAAGCACAGATACGCAGTATTTT.

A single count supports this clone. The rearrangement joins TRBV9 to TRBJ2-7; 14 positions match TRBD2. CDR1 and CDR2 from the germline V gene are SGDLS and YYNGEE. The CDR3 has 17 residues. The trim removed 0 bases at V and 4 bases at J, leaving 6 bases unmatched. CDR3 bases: TGTGCCAGCAGCGTAGGGACTAGCGGGAGGAAATATTACGAGCAGTACTTC. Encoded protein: CASSVGTSGRKYYEQYF.

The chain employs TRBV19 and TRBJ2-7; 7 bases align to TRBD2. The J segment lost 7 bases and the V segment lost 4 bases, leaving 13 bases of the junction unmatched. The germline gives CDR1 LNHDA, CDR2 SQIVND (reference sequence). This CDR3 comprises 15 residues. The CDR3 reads CASSSRGSWNREQYF. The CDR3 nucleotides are TGTGCCAGTAGTAGTCGCGGGAGTTGGAATAGGGAGCAGTACTTC.

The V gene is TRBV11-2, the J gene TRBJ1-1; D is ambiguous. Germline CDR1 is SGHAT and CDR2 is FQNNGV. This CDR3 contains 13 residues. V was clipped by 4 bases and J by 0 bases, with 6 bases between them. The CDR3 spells CASSSGMNTEAFF. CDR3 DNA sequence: TGTGCCAGCAGCTCTGGAATGAACACTGAAGCTTTCTTT.

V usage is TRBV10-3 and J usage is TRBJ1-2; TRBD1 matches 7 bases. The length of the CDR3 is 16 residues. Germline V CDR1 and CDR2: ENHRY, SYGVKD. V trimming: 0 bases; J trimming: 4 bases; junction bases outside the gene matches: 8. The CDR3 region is CAISESRTQGSYGYTF. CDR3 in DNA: TGTGCCATCAGTGAGTCAAGGACACAGGGGAGCTATGGCTACACCTTC.